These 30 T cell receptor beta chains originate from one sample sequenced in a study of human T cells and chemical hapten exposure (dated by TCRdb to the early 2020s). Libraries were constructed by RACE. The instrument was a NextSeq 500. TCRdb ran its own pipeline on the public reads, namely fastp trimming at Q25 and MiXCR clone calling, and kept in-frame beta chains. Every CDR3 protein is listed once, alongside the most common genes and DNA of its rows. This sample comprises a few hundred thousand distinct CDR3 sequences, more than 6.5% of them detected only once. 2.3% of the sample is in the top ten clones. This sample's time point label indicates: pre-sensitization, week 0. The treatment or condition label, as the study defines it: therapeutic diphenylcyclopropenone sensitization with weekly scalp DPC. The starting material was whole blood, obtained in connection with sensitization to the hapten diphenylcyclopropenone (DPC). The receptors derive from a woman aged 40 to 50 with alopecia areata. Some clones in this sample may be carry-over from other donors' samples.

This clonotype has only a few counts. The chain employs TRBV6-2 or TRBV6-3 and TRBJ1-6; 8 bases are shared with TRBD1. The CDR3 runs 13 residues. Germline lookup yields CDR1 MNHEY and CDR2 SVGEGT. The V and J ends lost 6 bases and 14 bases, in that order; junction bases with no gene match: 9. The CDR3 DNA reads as TGTGCCAGCAGCTCACTTGGACAGGGCACCCTCCACTTT. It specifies CASSSLGQGTLHF.

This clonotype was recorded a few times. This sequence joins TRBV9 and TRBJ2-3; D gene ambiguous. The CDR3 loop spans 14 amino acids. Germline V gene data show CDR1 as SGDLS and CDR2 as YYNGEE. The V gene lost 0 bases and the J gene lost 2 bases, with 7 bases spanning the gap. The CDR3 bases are TGTGCCAGCAGCGTAGATATATCCACAGATACGCAGTATTTT. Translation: CASSVDISTDTQYF.

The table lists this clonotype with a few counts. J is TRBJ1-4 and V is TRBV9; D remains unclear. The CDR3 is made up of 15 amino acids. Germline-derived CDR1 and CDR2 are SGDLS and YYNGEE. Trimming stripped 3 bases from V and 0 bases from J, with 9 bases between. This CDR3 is CASSATLTTNEKLFF. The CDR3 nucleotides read TGTGCCAGCAGCGCAACATTAACAACTAATGAAAAACTGTTTTTT.

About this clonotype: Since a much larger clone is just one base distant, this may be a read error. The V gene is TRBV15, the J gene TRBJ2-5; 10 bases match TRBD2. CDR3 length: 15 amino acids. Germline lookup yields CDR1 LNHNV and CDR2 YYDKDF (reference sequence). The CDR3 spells CASSRNGLAEETQYF. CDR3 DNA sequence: TGTGCCTCCAGCAGAAATGGACTAGCGGAGGAGACCCAGTACTTC.

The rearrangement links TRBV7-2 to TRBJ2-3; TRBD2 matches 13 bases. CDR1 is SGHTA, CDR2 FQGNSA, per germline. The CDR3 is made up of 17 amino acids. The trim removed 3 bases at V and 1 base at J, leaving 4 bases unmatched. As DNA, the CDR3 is TGTGCCAGCAGCTTGGGACTAGCGGGGAGGGGCACAGATACGCAGTATTTT. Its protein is CASSLGLAGRGTDTQYF.

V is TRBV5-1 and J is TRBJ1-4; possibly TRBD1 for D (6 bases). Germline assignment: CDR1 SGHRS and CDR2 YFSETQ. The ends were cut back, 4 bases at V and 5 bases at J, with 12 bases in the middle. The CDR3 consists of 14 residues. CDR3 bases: TGCGCCAGCAGCGCTGACAGGATCAATGAAAAACTGTTTTTT. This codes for CASSADRINEKLFF.

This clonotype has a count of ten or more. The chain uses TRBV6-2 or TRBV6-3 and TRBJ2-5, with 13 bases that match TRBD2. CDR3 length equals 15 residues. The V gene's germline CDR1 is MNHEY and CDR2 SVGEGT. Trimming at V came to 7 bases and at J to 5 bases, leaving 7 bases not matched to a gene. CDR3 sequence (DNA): TGTGCCAGCACCAAGGAACTAGCGGGAGGGGAGACCCAGTACTTC. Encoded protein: CASTKELAGGETQYF.

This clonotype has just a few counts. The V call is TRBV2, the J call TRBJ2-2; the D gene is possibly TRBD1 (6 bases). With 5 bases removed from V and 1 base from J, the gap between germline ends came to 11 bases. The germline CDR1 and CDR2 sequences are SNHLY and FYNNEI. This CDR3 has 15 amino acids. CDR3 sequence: CASSSQGLNTGELFF. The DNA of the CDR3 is TGTGCCAGCAGTTCTCAGGGGCTGAACACCGGGGAGCTGTTTTTT.

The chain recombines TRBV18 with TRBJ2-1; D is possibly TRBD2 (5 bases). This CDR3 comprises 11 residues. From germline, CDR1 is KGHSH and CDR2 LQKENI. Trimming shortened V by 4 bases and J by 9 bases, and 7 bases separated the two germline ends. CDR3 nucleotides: TGTGCCAGCTCACAACGGGGTGAGCAGTTCTTC. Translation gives CASSQRGEQFF.

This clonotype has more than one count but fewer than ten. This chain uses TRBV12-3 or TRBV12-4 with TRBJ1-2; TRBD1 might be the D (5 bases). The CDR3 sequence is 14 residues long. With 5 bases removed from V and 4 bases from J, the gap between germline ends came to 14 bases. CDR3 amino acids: CASSLLPTVYGYTF. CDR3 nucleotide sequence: TGTGCCAGCAGTCTCCTCCCGACAGTCTATGGCTACACCTTC.

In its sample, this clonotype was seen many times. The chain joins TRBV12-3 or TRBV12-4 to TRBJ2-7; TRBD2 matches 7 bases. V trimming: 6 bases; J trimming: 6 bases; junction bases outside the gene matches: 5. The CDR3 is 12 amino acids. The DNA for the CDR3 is TGTGCCAGCAGGCGCACTAGCGCCGAGCAGTACTTC. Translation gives CASRRTSAEQYF.

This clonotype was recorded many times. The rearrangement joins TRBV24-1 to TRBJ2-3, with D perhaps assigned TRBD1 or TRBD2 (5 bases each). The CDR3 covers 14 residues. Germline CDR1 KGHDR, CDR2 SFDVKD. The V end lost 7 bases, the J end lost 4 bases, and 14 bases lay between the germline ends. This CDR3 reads CATSRGDPADTQYF. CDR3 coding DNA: TGTGCCACCAGCCGAGGGGACCCGGCAGATACGCAGTATTTT.

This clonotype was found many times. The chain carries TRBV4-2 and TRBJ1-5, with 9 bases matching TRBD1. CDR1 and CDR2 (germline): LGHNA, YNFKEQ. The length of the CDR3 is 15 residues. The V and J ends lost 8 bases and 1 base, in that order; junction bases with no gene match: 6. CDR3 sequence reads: CASRLQGASNQPQHF. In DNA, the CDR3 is TGTGCCAGCCGCTTACAGGGGGCCAGCAATCAGCCCCAGCATTTT.

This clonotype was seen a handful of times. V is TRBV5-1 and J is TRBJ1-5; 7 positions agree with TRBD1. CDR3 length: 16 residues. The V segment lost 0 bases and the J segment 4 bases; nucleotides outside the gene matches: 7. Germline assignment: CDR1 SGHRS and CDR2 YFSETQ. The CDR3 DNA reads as TGCGCCAGCAGCTTGGGGGACAGCACCTTAAATCAGCCCCAGCATTTT. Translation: CASSLGDSTLNQPQHF. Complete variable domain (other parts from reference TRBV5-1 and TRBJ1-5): KAGVTQTPRYLIKTRGQQVTLSCSPISGHRSVSWYQQTPGQGLQFLFEYFSETQRNKGNFPGRFSGRQFSNSRSEMNVSTLELGDSALYLCASSLGDSTLNQPQHFGDGTRLSIL.

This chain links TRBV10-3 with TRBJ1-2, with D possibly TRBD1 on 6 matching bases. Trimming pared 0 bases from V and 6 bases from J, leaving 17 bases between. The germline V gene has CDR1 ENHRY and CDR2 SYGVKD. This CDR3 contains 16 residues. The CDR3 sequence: CAISESFGQRIHGYTF. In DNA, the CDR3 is TGTGCCATCAGTGAGTCGTTCGGACAGAGGATCCATGGCTACACCTTC.

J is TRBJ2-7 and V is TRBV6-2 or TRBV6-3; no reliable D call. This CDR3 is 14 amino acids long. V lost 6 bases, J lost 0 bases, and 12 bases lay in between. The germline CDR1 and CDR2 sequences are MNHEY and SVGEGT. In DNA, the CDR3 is TGTGCCAGCAGCTACCTGAGGAGCTCCTACGAGCAGTACTTC. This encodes CASSYLRSSYEQYF.

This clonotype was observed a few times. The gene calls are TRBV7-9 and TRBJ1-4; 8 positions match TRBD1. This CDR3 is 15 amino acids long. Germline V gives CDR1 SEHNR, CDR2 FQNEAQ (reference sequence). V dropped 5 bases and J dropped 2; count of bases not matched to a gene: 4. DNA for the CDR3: TGTGCCAGCAGCCACGGGGACAGGACTAATGAAAAACTGTTTTTT. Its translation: CASSHGDRTNEKLFF.

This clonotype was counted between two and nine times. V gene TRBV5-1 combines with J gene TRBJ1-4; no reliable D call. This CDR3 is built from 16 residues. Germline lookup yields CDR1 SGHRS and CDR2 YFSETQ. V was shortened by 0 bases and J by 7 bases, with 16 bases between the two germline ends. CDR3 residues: CASSLGARGSSEKLFF. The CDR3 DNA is TGCGCCAGCAGCTTGGGGGCCCGGGGAAGTAGTGAAAAACTGTTTTTT.

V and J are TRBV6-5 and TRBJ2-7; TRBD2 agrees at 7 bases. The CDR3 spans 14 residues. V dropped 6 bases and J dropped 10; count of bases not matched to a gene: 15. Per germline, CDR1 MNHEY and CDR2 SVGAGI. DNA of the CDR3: TGTGCCAGCAGCCCTAGACACGGGGGGTCCGTTCAGTACTTC. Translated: CASSPRHGGSVQYF.

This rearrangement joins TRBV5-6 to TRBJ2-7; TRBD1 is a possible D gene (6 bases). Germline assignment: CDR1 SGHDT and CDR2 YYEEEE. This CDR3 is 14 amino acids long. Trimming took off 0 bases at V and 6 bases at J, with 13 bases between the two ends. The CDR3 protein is CASSLGTVLREQYF. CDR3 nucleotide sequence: TGTGCCAGCAGCTTGGGGACAGTTCTACGCGAGCAGTACTTC.

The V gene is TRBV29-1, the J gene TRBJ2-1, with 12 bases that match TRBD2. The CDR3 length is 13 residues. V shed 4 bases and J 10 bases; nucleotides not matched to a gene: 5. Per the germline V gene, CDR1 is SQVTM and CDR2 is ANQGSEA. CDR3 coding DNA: TGCAGCGTTGCAGGGACTAGCGGGTTAGAGCAGTTCTTC. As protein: CSVAGTSGLEQFF.

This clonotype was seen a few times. The CDR3 coding sequence is TGCGCCAGCAGCCAAGAGGACAGGGTCACAGATACGCAGTATTTT. Its translation: CASSQEDRVTDTQYF. The V call is TRBV4-1, the J call TRBJ2-3, with 8 bases lining up with TRBD1. J gave up 2 bases and V 0 bases, and 1 base lay outside the gene matches. This CDR3 has 15 amino acids. Germline CDR1 is MGHRA and CDR2 is YSYEKL.

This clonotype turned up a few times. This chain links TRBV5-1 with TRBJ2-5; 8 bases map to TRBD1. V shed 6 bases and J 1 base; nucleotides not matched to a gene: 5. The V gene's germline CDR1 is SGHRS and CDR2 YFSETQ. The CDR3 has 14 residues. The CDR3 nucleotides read TGCGCCAGCACCCAAGGGACAGGCCAAGAGACCCAGTACTTC. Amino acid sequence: CASTQGTGQETQYF.

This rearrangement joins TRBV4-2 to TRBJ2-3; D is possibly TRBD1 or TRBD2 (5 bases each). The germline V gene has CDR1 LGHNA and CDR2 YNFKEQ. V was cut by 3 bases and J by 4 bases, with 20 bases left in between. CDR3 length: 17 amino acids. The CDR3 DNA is TGTGCCAGCAGCCATGCAAGGGGACGGACGGGACCAGATACGCAGTATTTT. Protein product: CASSHARGRTGPDTQYF.

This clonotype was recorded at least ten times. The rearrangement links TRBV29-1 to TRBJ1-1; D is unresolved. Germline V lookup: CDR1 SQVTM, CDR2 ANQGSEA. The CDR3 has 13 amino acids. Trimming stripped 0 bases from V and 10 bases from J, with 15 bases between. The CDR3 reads CSVEDGKPQPAFF. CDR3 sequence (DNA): TGCAGCGTTGAAGACGGCAAACCCCAGCCAGCTTTCTTT.

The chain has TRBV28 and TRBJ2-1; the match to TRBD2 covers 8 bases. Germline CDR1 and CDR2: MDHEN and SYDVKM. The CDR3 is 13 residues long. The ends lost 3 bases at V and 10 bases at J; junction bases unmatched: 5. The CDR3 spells CASSFGTSKEQFF. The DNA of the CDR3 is TGTGCCAGCAGTTTCGGGACTAGTAAGGAGCAGTTCTTC.

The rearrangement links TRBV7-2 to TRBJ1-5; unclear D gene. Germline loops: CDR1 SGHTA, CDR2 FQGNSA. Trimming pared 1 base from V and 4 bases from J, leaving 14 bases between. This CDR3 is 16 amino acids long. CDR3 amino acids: CASSLETSLRNQPQHF. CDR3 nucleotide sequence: TGTGCCAGCAGCTTAGAAACCAGCCTGAGGAATCAGCCCCAGCATTTT.

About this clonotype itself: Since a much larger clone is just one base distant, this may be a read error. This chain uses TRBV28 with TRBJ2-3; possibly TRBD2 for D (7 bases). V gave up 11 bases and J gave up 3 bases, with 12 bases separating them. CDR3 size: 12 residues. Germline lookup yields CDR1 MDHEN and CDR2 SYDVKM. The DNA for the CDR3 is TGTGCCGGCGAGGGGGGGACAGATACGCAGTATTTT. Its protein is CAGEGGTDTQYF.

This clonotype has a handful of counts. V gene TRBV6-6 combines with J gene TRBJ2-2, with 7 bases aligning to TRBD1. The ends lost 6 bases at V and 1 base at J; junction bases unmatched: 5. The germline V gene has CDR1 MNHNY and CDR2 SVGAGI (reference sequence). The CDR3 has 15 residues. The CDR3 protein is CASRGRTGNTGELFF. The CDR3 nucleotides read TGTGCCAGCAGGGGTAGGACAGGGAACACCGGGGAGCTGTTTTTT.

The CDR3 loop reads CSAPRDPNTDTQYF. CDR3 bases: TGCAGTGCTCCTCGGGACCCAAACACAGATACGCAGTATTTT. The J gene is TRBJ2-3, the V gene TRBV20-1, with D perhaps given as TRBD1 or TRBD2 (5 bases each). Per germline, CDR1 DFQATT and CDR2 SNEGSKA (reference sequence). Trimming removed 5 bases at V and 2 bases at J, with 14 bases between. This CDR3 comprises 14 residues.